This TCR beta chain appears in the sequencing data of a study of T cells in Graves' hyperthyroidism and ophthalmopathy. What was amplified from RNA transcripts were TCR beta CDR3 regions. Using the HTBI primer set, a first-round RT-PCR was run on the TCR CDR3. TCRdb called the multiplex PCR reads again in MiXCR, with one record for every CDR3 protein. The repertoire holds 380,000 or so distinct CDR3 sequences, with approximately 19% as singletons. The CDR3 contains 13 residues. Germline-derived CDR1 and CDR2 are SGHDN and FVKESK. V dropped 4 bases and J dropped 9; count of bases not matched to a gene: 5. This clonotype was recorded many times.

J is TRBJ1-1 and V is TRBV14; 10 nucleotides agree with TRBD1. This sequence was found in a woman aged 18-35 years with Graves' hyperthyroidism. Sequenced sample: blood. CDR3 bases: TGTGCCAGCAGCCGTCCGGGACAGGGGAAAGCTTTCTTT. Translation gives CASSRPGQGKAFF.